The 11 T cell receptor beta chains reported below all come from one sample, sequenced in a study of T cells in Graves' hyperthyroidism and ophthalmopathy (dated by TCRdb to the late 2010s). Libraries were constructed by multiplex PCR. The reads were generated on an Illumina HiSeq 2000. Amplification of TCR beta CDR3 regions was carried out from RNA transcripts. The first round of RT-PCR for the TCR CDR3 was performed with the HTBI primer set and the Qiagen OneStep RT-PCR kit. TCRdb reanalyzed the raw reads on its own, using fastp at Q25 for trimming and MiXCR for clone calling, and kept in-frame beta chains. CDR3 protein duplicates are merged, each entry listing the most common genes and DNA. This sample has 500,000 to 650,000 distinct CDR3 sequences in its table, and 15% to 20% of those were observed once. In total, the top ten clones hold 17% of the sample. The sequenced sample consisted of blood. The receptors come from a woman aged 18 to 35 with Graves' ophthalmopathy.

CDR3 amino acids: CASSLLGPNQADTQYF. The CDR3 region has the DNA TGTGCCAGCAGTTTACTCGGGCCCAACCAGGCAGATACGCAGTATTTT. The chain joins TRBV27 to TRBJ2-3; D not certain. V lost 2 bases and J 4 bases, leaving 16 bases between the germline ends. This CDR3 is built from 16 residues. Germline V lookup: CDR1 MNHEY, CDR2 SMNVEV (reference sequence).

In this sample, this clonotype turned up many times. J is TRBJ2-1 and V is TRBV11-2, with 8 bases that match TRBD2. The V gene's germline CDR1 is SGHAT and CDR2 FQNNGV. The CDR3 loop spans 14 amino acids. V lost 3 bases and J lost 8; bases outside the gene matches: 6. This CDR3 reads CASSFWRGADEQFF. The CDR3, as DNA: TGTGCCAGCAGCTTTTGGCGGGGGGCAGATGAGCAGTTCTTC.

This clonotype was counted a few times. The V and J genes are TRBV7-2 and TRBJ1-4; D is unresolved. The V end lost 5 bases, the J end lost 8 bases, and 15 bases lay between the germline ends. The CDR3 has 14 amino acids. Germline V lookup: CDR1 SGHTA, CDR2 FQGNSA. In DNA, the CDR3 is TGTGCCAGCAGCCCCTATCGGGAACTAGAAAAACTGTTTTTT. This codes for CASSPYRELEKLFF.

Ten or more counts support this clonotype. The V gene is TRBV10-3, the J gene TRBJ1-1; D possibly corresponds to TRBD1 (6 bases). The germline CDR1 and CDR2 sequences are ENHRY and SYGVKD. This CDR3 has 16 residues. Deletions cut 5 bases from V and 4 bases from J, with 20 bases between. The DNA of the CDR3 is TGTGCCATCAGTACTTTACTCAGGGGAGGTGGCACTGAAGCTTTCTTT. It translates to CAISTLLRGGGTEAFF.

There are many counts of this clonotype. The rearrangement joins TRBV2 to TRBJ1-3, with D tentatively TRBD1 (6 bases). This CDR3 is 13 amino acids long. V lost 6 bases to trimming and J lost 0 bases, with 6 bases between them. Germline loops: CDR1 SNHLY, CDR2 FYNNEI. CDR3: CASRDSSGNTIYF. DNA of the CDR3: TGTGCCAGCAGGGACAGCTCTGGAAACACCATATATTTT.

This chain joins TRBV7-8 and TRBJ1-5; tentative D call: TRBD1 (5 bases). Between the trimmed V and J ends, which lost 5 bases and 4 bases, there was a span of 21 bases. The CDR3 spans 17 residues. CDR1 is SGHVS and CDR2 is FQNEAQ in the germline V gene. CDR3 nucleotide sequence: TGTGCCAGCAGCCCAAGGGCCCAACAGGATTATAATCAGCCCCAGCATTTT. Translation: CASSPRAQQDYNQPQHF.

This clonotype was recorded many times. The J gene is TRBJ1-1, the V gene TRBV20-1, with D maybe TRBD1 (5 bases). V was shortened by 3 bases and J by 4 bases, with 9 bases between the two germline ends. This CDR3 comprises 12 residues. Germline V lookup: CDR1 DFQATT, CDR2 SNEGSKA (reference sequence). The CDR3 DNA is TGCAGTGCTAGGGGGGGAGGCACTGAAGCTTTCTTT. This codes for CSARGGGTEAFF.

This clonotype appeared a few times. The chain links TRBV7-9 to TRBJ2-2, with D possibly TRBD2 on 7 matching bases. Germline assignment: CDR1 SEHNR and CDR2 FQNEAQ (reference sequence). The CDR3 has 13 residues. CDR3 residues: CVGGAVNTGELFF. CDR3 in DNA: TGTGTAGGGGGGGCCGTGAACACCGGGGAGCTGTTTTTT.

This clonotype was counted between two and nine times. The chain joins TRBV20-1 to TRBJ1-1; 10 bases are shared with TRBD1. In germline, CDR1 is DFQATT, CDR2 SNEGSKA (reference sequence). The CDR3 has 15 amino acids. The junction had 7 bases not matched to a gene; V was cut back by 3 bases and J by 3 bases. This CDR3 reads CSASGDRGPDTEAFF. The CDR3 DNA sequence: TGCAGTGCTAGCGGGGACAGGGGTCCCGACACTGAAGCTTTCTTT.

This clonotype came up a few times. The CDR3 sequence is CAWSPEAFF. As DNA, the CDR3 is TGTGCCTGGAGTCCCGAAGCTTTCTTT. The chain couples TRBV30 to TRBJ1-1; no definite D call. The CDR3 sequence is 9 residues long. Trimming shortened V by 2 bases and J by 8 bases, and 3 bases separated the two germline ends. Germline V gives CDR1 GTSNPN, CDR2 SVGIG (reference sequence).

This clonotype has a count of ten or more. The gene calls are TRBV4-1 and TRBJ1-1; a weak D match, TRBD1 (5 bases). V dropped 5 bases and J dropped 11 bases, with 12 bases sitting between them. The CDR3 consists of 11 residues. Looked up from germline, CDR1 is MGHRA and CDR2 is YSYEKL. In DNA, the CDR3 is TGCGCCAGCAGCTGGACATTTTGGGCTTTCTTT. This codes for CASSWTFWAFF.